The 24 T cell receptor beta chains given below trace back to one sample, sequenced in a study of siplizumab effects on memory and regulatory T cells. Only in-frame clones appear in the TCRdb table, and some are missing; sequencing was by immunoSEQ multiplex PCR. The sample holds just over 50,000 clones; 95% to 97% are singletons and the top ten take around 0.6%. What was sequenced was naive CD4+ T cells sorted from blood. The receptors derive from a human donor in good health.

The CDR3 protein is CAWSVGYTEAFF. In nucleotides, the CDR3 is TGTGCCTGGAGTGTGGGATACACTGAAGCTTTCTTT. The chain joins TRBV30 to TRBJ1-1; D is undetermined. Germline V CDR1 and CDR2: GTSNPN, SVGIG (reference sequence). The V gene lost 0 bases and the J gene lost 3 bases, with 5 bases spanning the gap. The CDR3 is 12 residues long.

The CDR3 protein is CASTLSGGGTDTQYF. The CDR3 bases are TGTGCCAGCACCCTTTCCGGGGGGGGCACAGATACGCAGTATTTT. The chain joins TRBV6-5 to TRBJ2-3; the match to TRBD2 covers 8 bases. The V gene's germline CDR1 is MNHEY and CDR2 SVGAGI. The CDR3 spans 15 residues. The V and J ends lost 7 bases and 1 base, in that order; junction bases with no gene match: 7.

This clone occurred a few times. The chain joins TRBV6-1 to TRBJ2-7, with D possibly being TRBD2 (6 bases). CDR3 length: 11 residues. V lost 5 bases to trimming and J lost 13 bases, with 15 bases between them. Germline CDR1 MNHNS, CDR2 SASEGT. CDR3 in amino acids: CASSSGRSCYF. CDR3 bases: TGTGCCAGCAGTTCAGGGAGGAGCTGTTACTTC.

This chain links TRBV29-1 with TRBJ2-3; TRBD2 agrees at 12 bases. The germline gives CDR1 SQVTM, CDR2 ANQGSEA. This CDR3 comprises 14 residues. After removal of 8 bases from V and 4 bases from J, the junction contained 7 bases not matched to a gene. The CDR3 nucleotides read TGCAGCACACAGACTAGCGGGAGTTCAGATACGCAGTATTTT. Its protein product is CSTQTSGSSDTQYF.

This rearrangement joins TRBV6-4 to TRBJ1-2; D is unclear. The CDR3 covers 12 residues. Germline V CDR1 and CDR2: MRHNA, SNTAGT. V was clipped by 6 bases and J by 4 bases, with 9 bases between them. CDR3 loop: CASRQPPYGYTF. CDR3 sequence (DNA): TGTGCCAGCAGACAACCGCCCTATGGCTACACCTTC.

The chain employs TRBV29-1 and TRBJ1-2, with 8 bases lining up with TRBD1. The V gene's germline CDR1 is SQVTM and CDR2 ANQGSEA. V shed 4 bases and J 7 bases; nucleotides not matched to a gene: 5. This CDR3 region has 12 residues. CDR3 residues: CSVVQGGSGYTF. Written as DNA, the CDR3 is TGCAGCGTTGTACAGGGGGGGAGTGGCTACACCTTC.

V gene TRBV11-3 combines with J gene TRBJ2-7; 8 positions match TRBD1. Losses at the gene ends were 5 bases for V and 1 base for J; bases not matched to a gene: 1. The length of the CDR3 is 13 residues. The germline V gene has CDR1 SGHNT and CDR2 YENEEA. CDR3 sequence (DNA): TGTGCCAGCAGCCGGACAGGGTCCTACGAGCAGTACTTC. It yields the protein CASSRTGSYEQYF.

V usage is TRBV29-1 and J usage is TRBJ2-4, with 7 bases fitting TRBD1. The J segment lost 5 bases and the V segment lost 4 bases, leaving 2 bases of the junction unmatched. The CDR3 covers 12 residues. CDR1 is SQVTM and CDR2 is ANQGSEA in the germline V gene. CDR3 sequence: CSVGQGENIQYF. The DNA for the CDR3 is TGCAGCGTTGGACAGGGCGAAAACATTCAGTACTTC.

V and J are TRBV5-1 and TRBJ1-1; D is unresolved. Per germline, CDR1 SGHRS and CDR2 YFSETQ. The CDR3 is 15 amino acids. Trimming took 2 bases from V and 3 from J, leaving 14 bases between them. This CDR3 reads CASSFDGRSDTEAFF. The CDR3 DNA reads TGCGCCAGCAGCTTTGATGGCAGGTCCGACACTGAAGCTTTCTTT.

The chain couples TRBV20-1 to TRBJ2-1; D possibly corresponds to TRBD2 (6 bases). Trimming took 6 bases from V and 8 from J, leaving 11 bases between them. CDR1 and CDR2 from the germline V gene are DFQATT and SNEGSKA (reference sequence). This CDR3 comprises 11 residues. The CDR3, as DNA: TGCAGTGCCAGCGGGCCCTATGAGCAGTTCTTC. It encodes CSASGPYEQFF.

Only one count was recorded for this clone. V usage is TRBV19 and J usage is TRBJ2-7; maybe TRBD1 (5 bases). The length of the CDR3 is 13 residues. Trimming left V 5 bases short and J 2 bases short, with 10 bases between. Germline V gene data show CDR1 as LNHDA and CDR2 as SQIVND (reference sequence). The CDR3 bases are TGTGCCAGTAGTCGGGCAGGGACCTACGAGCAGTACTTC. This gives the protein CASSRAGTYEQYF.

The chain employs TRBV15 and TRBJ2-7, with 7 bases that match TRBD2. The germline gives CDR1 LNHNV, CDR2 YYDKDF (reference sequence). Trimming removed 8 bases from V and 0 bases from J; junction bases left unmatched: 7. This CDR3 comprises 14 residues. The CDR3 DNA reads TGTGCCACCGGGCGGGGAGGGAGCTCCTACGAGCAGTACTTC. Its protein product is CATGRGGSSYEQYF. The whole variable domain, remainder taken from reference TRBV15 and TRBJ2-7, is DAMVIQNPRYQVTQFGKPVTLSCSQTLNHNVMYWYQQKSSQAPKLLFHYYDKDFNNEADTPDNFQSRRPNTSFCFLDIRSPGLGDTAMYLCATGRGGSSYEQYFGPGTRLTVT.

This rearrangement joins TRBV6-5 to TRBJ2-5; D perhaps matches TRBD1 (5 bases). This CDR3 has 13 residues. CDR1 is MNHEY and CDR2 is SVGAGI in the germline V gene. V was trimmed by 4 bases and J by 4 bases, leaving 10 bases between them. The CDR3 coding sequence is TGTGCCAGCAGTTCAGGGTGGCGAGAGACCCAGTACTTC. Its protein is CASSSGWRETQYF.

V and J are TRBV7-8 and TRBJ2-4, with 7 nucleotides matching TRBD2. V lost 8 bases, J lost 4 bases, and 8 bases stayed unmatched. The CDR3 consists of 14 residues. The germline V gene encodes CDR1 SGHVS and CDR2 FQNEAQ. CDR3 region: CASGEGSSKNIQYF. The CDR3 coding sequence is TGTGCCAGCGGGGAGGGGAGCTCGAAAAACATTCAGTACTTC.

The chain links TRBV28 to TRBJ1-1; D not resolved. The length of the CDR3 is 13 residues. From germline, CDR1 is MDHEN and CDR2 SYDVKM. The germline V and J ends were trimmed by 5 bases and 5 bases, with 12 bases remaining between them. The CDR3 region is CASSTPRATEAFF. The CDR3, as DNA: TGTGCCAGCAGTACCCCAAGGGCGACTGAAGCTTTCTTT.

The V gene is TRBV5-6, the J gene TRBJ1-4, with D possibly TRBD1 on 6 matching bases. CDR3 length: 15 residues. Germline CDR1 and CDR2: SGHDT and YYEEEE. The V gene lost 4 bases and the J gene lost 2 bases, with 12 bases spanning the gap. The chain's CDR3 is CASSTYRATNEKLFF. The CDR3 DNA sequence: TGTGCCAGCAGCACCTACAGGGCGACTAATGAAAAACTGTTTTTT.

J is TRBJ2-6 and V is TRBV9, with TRBD1 matching 8 bases. CDR1 SGDLS and CDR2 YYNGEE come from the germline V gene. This CDR3 contains 16 residues. V shed 3 bases, J shed 0 bases, and the junction held 2 bases outside the gene matches. DNA of the CDR3: TGTGCCAGCAGCGAGGACAGGGCCTCTGGGGCCAACGTCCTGACTTTC. Protein product: CASSEDRASGANVLTF.

The rearrangement uses TRBV29-1 and TRBJ1-4; a possible D gene is TRBD1 (5 bases). V lost 7 bases and J lost 8, with 17 bases in between. The CDR3 is 13 residues long. The V gene's germline CDR1 is SQVTM and CDR2 ANQGSEA. The CDR3 coding sequence is TGCAGCGCTGGCGTGGGGGAAGGGGAAAAACTGTTTTTT. This encodes CSAGVGEGEKLFF.

This sequence joins TRBV28 and TRBJ1-6; TRBD1 is a possible D gene (6 bases). The ends were cut back, 8 bases at V and 6 bases at J, with 17 bases in the middle. Germline assignment: CDR1 MDHEN and CDR2 SYDVKM. This CDR3 region has 15 residues. In DNA, the CDR3 is TGTGCCAGCGCGAGGCGGGGGGCTGCTAATTCACCCCTCCACTTT. This translates into CASARRGAANSPLHF.

This chain connects TRBV5-1 to TRBJ2-7, with 9 bases matching TRBD1. Germline V gene lookup returns CDR1 SGHRS and CDR2 YFSETQ. The length of the CDR3 is 14 residues. V was pared by 4 bases and J by 6 bases, with 8 bases of the junction left unmatched. CDR3 sequence: CASSAQGAGGEQYF. For the CDR3, the DNA is TGCGCCAGCAGCGCACAGGGGGCTGGTGGCGAGCAGTACTTC.

The chain joins TRBV4-3 to TRBJ2-1; 9 nucleotides line up with TRBD2. In germline, CDR1 is LGHNA, CDR2 YSLEER. With 0 bases clipped from V and 5 bases from J, the junction kept 5 bases outside the gene matches. This CDR3 is 16 amino acids long. The CDR3 DNA is TGCGCCAGCAGCCAAGAGGGGACTAGCCTCAACAATGAGCAGTTCTTC. Its translation is CASSQEGTSLNNEQFF.

The chain recombines TRBV19 with TRBJ2-2; D is unresolved. Germline V gene data show CDR1 as LNHDA and CDR2 as SQIVND (reference sequence). Trimming pared 7 bases from V and 4 bases from J, leaving 7 bases between. This CDR3 comprises 12 residues. CDR3: CASKKVTGELFF. The CDR3 nucleotides read TGTGCCAGTAAGAAGGTCACCGGGGAGCTGTTTTTT.

The chain combines TRBV7-8 with TRBJ1-2; 11 bases match TRBD1. V lost 5 bases and J lost 8; bases outside the gene matches: 10. Germline V gene data show CDR1 as SGHVS and CDR2 as FQNEAQ. There are 15 residues in the CDR3. In DNA form, the CDR3 reads TGTGCCAGCAGCCTCACCGGGACAGGGGGAGGCGGCTACACCTTC. Residues: CASSLTGTGGGGYTF.

The V gene is TRBV7-2, the J gene TRBJ2-2; D is unclear. The CDR3 length is 15 residues. CDR1 SGHTA and CDR2 FQGNSA come from the germline V gene. V lost 2 bases to trimming and J lost 0 bases, with 7 bases between them. CDR3 in DNA: TGTGCCAGCAGCTTACAGCCATCGAACACCGGGGAGCTGTTTTTT. The encoded protein is CASSLQPSNTGELFF.